These 26 T cell receptor beta chains originate from one sample sequenced in a study of beta chain features in type 1 diabetes. The study's findings and limits: Within each of all four CD4+ subsets, Type 1 diabetes patients had TCRB CDR3s that were moderately but significantly shorter.

The investigators reverse transcribed all of the isolated RNA, so they sequenced expressed TCRB transcripts. Libraries were prepared by immunoSEQ multiplex PCR; TCRdb keeps only in-frame clonotypes and omits some of them. The data hold 300,000 to 350,000 clones, with roughly 13% observed a single time. Their target antigens are unknown. The sample was naive CD4+ T cells from blood. The receptors shown here come from a woman between 18 and 30 years old with type 1 diabetes.

This clone was seen a few times. V gene TRBV10-3 combines with J gene TRBJ2-3; 9 bases map to TRBD1. The germline V gene has CDR1 ENHRY and CDR2 SYGVKD. With V trimmed by 9 bases and J by 4 bases, 8 bases remained unmatched. The CDR3 length is 14 residues. The CDR3 DNA is TGTGCCATATCCGGGACAGGGATGGCAGATACGCAGTATTTT. Its translation: CAISGTGMADTQYF.

This clone occurred a few times. The J gene is TRBJ1-5, the V gene TRBV29-1; TRBD1 agrees at 7 bases. CDR1 is SQVTM, CDR2 ANQGSEA, per germline. The V segment lost 4 bases and the J segment 7 bases; nucleotides outside the gene matches: 7. The CDR3 consists of 13 residues. CDR3 sequence reads: CSVGRGPEQPQHF. CDR3 in DNA: TGCAGCGTTGGTAGGGGGCCGGAACAGCCCCAGCATTTT. The whole variable domain, filled in from reference TRBV29-1 and TRBJ1-5, reads SAVISQKPSRDICQRGTSLTIQCQVDSQVTMMFWYRQQPGQSLTLIATANQGSEATYESGFVIDKFPISRPNLTFSTLTVSNMSPEDSSIYLCSVGRGPEQPQHFGDGTRLSIL.

This clone turned up a few times. The rearrangement joins TRBV11-2 to TRBJ2-1; D unclear. CDR3 length: 15 amino acids. The germline V and J ends were trimmed by 1 base and 5 bases, with 12 bases remaining between them. Germline V gene data show CDR1 as SGHAT and CDR2 as FQNNGV. Here the CDR3 DNA reads TGTGCCAGCAGCTTAGGATTAGCTATGAACAATGAGCAGTTCTTC. Its translation: CASSLGLAMNNEQFF.

This clone showed up just a few times. The chain carries TRBV10-3 and TRBJ2-1, with 7 positions matching TRBD1. The V segment lost 7 bases and the J segment 3 bases; nucleotides outside the gene matches: 6. The CDR3 sequence is 14 residues long. Germline loops: CDR1 ENHRY, CDR2 SYGVKD. The CDR3 DNA sequence: TGTGCCATCAAGGATGACAGGGTCTACAATGAGCAGTTCTTC. It translates to CAIKDDRVYNEQFF.

This chain connects TRBV11-2 to TRBJ2-3; D is undetermined. Germline V lookup: CDR1 SGHAT, CDR2 FQNNGV. V gave up 0 bases and J gave up 3 bases, with 4 bases separating them. The CDR3 totals 13 residues. CDR3 in DNA: TGTGCCAGCAGCTTAGAGCAGACAGATACGCAGTATTTT. This gives the protein CASSLEQTDTQYF.

This clone has just a few counts. This chain uses TRBV7-3 with TRBJ2-5; TRBD2 aligns across 7 bases. The junction had 4 bases not matched to a gene; V was cut back by 2 bases and J by 7 bases. CDR1 and CDR2 from the germline V gene are SGHTA and FQGTGA. The CDR3 sequence is 13 residues long. CDR3: CASSLSREGTQYF. The CDR3 bases are TGTGCCAGCAGCTTATCCAGGGAGGGGACCCAGTACTTC.

The chain recombines TRBV2 with TRBJ2-1, with TRBD2 matching 11 bases. This CDR3 has 16 amino acids. Germline-derived CDR1 and CDR2 are SNHLY and FYNNEI. Losses at the gene ends were 6 bases for V and 4 bases for J; bases not matched to a gene: 8. In DNA form, the CDR3 reads TGTGCCAGCAGCCCCCGTGTAGCGGGAGGGTACAATGAGCAGTTCTTC. This codes for CASSPRVAGGYNEQFF. Complete variable domain (other parts from reference TRBV2 and TRBJ2-1): EPEVTQTPSHQVTQMGQEVILRCVPISNHLYFYWYRQILGQKVEFLVSFYNNEISEKSEIFDDQFSVERPDGSNFTLKIRSTKLEDSAMYFCASSPRVAGGYNEQFFGPGTRLTVL.

This chain joins TRBV7-9 and TRBJ2-5; D is perhaps TRBD2 (5 bases). The length of the CDR3 is 13 residues. V lost 2 bases and J 7 bases, leaving 11 bases between the germline ends. CDR1 is SEHNR and CDR2 is FQNEAQ in the germline V gene (reference sequence). CDR3 sequence (DNA): TGTGCCAGCAGCTTAATGGACTCGGGGACCCAGTACTTC. The encoded protein is CASSLMDSGTQYF.

The V call is TRBV28, the J call TRBJ1-5, with TRBD1 matching 7 bases. Germline CDR1 is MDHEN and CDR2 is SYDVKM. This CDR3 region has 15 residues. The J segment lost 4 bases and the V segment lost 4 bases, leaving 7 bases of the junction unmatched. CDR3 coding DNA: TGTGCCAGCAGTTCCGGACAGGTTTGGAATCAGCCCCAGCATTTT. It translates to CASSSGQVWNQPQHF.

This clone turned up a few times. V usage is TRBV5-1 and J usage is TRBJ2-1; 10 bases map to TRBD2. The germline CDR1 and CDR2 sequences are SGHRS and YFSETQ. V lost 3 bases to trimming and J lost 0 bases; unmatched junction nucleotides: 12. The CDR3 sequence is 19 residues long. The CDR3 loop is CASSSEHFSGRNSYNEQFF. DNA for the CDR3: TGCGCCAGCAGCTCAGAACATTTTAGCGGGAGGAACTCCTACAATGAGCAGTTCTTC.

This clone was seen a handful of times. The chain is built from TRBV19 and TRBJ1-5, with D possibly matching TRBD1 (5 bases). The CDR3 runs to 15 residues. Trimming cost V 8 bases and J 0 bases, with 14 bases left between them. Germline V gene lookup returns CDR1 LNHDA and CDR2 SQIVND (reference sequence). CDR3 nucleotide sequence: TGTGCCAGTCCCTCGGCGGGGCATAGCAATCAGCCCCAGCATTTT. Protein product: CASPSAGHSNQPQHF.

The table lists this clone with a few counts. J is TRBJ1-2 and V is TRBV7-9, with no clear D. V lost 5 bases and J 4 bases, leaving 5 bases between the germline ends. The CDR3 extends over 11 amino acids. Germline V gives CDR1 SEHNR, CDR2 FQNEAQ (reference sequence). CDR3 amino acids: CASSPSYGYTF. The DNA of the CDR3 is TGTGCCAGCAGCCCTAGCTATGGCTACACCTTC. Variable domain in full (rest from reference TRBV7-9 and TRBJ1-2): DTGVSQNPRHKITKRGQNVTFRCDPISEHNRLYWYRQTLGQGPEFLTYFQNEAQLEKSRLLSDRFSAERPKGSFSTLEIQRTEQGDSAMYLCASSPSYGYTFGSGTRLTVV.

This clone was seen a handful of times. This chain links TRBV30 with TRBJ1-5, with 11 bases aligning to TRBD1. From germline, CDR1 is GTSNPN and CDR2 SVGIG (reference sequence). This CDR3 is built from 14 residues. Trimming at V came to 3 bases and at J to 4 bases, leaving 2 bases not matched to a gene. CDR3 DNA sequence: TGTGCCTGGAGGGGGACAGGGGGGAATCAGCCCCAGCATTTT. This codes for CAWRGTGGNQPQHF.

This clone has more than one count but fewer than ten. The gene calls are TRBV19 and TRBJ2-1; 7 bases are a match to TRBD2. The V segment lost 7 bases and the J segment 9 bases; nucleotides outside the gene matches: 15. This CDR3 has 15 amino acids. Germline V lookup: CDR1 LNHDA, CDR2 SQIVND (reference sequence). CDR3 loop: CASTPHPSGAGEQFF. CDR3 DNA: TGTGCCAGTACCCCGCACCCTAGCGGTGCGGGTGAGCAGTTCTTC. Full variable domain (outside the CDR3, taken from reference TRBV19 and TRBJ2-1): DGGITQSPKYLFRKEGQNVTLSCEQNLNHDAMYWYRQDPGQGLRLIYYSQIVNDFQKGDIAEGYSVSREKKESFPLTVTSAQKNPTAFYLCASTPHPSGAGEQFFGPGTRLTVL.

The chain joins TRBV4-3 to TRBJ2-1; maybe TRBD1 (5 bases). Trimming removed 1 base from V and 1 base from J, with 11 bases in between. CDR3 size: 16 residues. Looked up from germline, CDR1 is LGHNA and CDR2 is YSLEER. Written as DNA, the CDR3 is TGCGCCAGCAGCCAAGCTGGCAGGGTTTCCTACAATGAGCAGTTCTTC. Translated, it gives CASSQAGRVSYNEQFF.

The chain has TRBV30 and TRBJ2-3, with D possibly matching TRBD2 (6 bases). V was trimmed by 2 bases and J by 2 bases, leaving 23 bases between them. Germline lookup yields CDR1 GTSNPN and CDR2 SVGIG (reference sequence). This CDR3 is built from 18 residues. The CDR3 nucleotides read TGTGCCTGGAGTCCCAACACCAAACTTGGAGGGTACACAGATACGCAGTATTTT. As protein: CAWSPNTKLGGYTDTQYF.

The CDR3: CASSWTGFASEEQYV. In nucleotides, the CDR3 is TGTGCCAGCAGCTGGACAGGCTTCGCCTCGGAGGAGCAGTACGTC. The chain uses TRBV7-8 and TRBJ2-7; TRBD1 matches 7 bases. CDR3 length: 15 residues. V was pared by 4 bases and J by 7 bases, with 13 bases of the junction left unmatched. Germline V lookup: CDR1 SGHVS, CDR2 FQNEAQ.

The gene calls are TRBV14 and TRBJ2-1; 11 bases agree with TRBD2. The CDR3 consists of 16 residues. V shed 2 bases, J shed 5 bases, and the junction held 5 bases outside the gene matches. CDR1 SGHDN and CDR2 FVKESK come from the germline V gene. The CDR3 DNA is TGTGCCAGCAGCCAATTAACTAGCGGGAGCGACAATGAGCAGTTCTTC. It codes for CASSQLTSGSDNEQFF.

The chain carries TRBV18 and TRBJ1-1; weak D call: TRBD1 (5 bases). Germline assignment: CDR1 KGHSH and CDR2 LQKENI. This CDR3 region has 14 residues. Trimming took off 2 bases at V and 1 base at J, with 8 bases between the two ends. CDR3 in amino acids: CASSPTDRNTEAFF. The CDR3 DNA sequence: TGTGCCAGCTCACCAACCGACAGGAACACTGAAGCTTTCTTT.

This clone was found a few times. The V gene is TRBV28, the J gene TRBJ2-1; D gene ambiguous. The V gene's germline CDR1 is MDHEN and CDR2 SYDVKM. The CDR3 runs 15 residues. V gave up 5 bases and J gave up 0 bases, with 11 bases separating them. The CDR3 region is CASSITNPSYNEQFF. The CDR3, as DNA: TGTGCCAGCAGTATAACTAATCCCTCCTACAATGAGCAGTTCTTC.

This clone has just a few counts. V is TRBV28 and J is TRBJ2-7; 8 nucleotides align to TRBD1. V was pared by 6 bases and J by 2 bases, with 21 bases of the junction left unmatched. The CDR3 covers 19 residues. Germline CDR1 MDHEN, CDR2 SYDVKM. CDR3 sequence (DNA): TGTGCCAGCAGATTCCTCCAGGGGGCCGGGACTCTGACACCCTACGAGCAGTACTTC. Translating it yields CASRFLQGAGTLTPYEQYF.

V and J are TRBV29-1 and TRBJ2-1, with D tentatively TRBD2 (6 bases). Germline V gene lookup returns CDR1 SQVTM and CDR2 ANQGSEA. V lost 7 bases and J lost 0, with 19 bases in between. The CDR3 spans 16 residues. CDR3 residues: CSAPGVGPSSYNEQFF. CDR3 coding DNA: TGCAGCGCCCCGGGAGTGGGACCGAGCTCCTACAATGAGCAGTTCTTC.

This clone has a handful of counts. The chain joins TRBV6-5 to TRBJ2-4; 8 bases are shared with TRBD1. Germline trimming cut 0 bases from V and 9 bases from J; bases unmatched to any gene: 10. This CDR3 is built from 16 residues. Per the germline V gene, CDR1 is MNHEY and CDR2 is SVGAGI. CDR3 protein: CASSYSPGQGGIIQYF. In DNA form, the CDR3 reads TGTGCCAGCAGTTACTCCCCAGGACAGGGTGGGATCATTCAGTACTTC.

The genes are TRBV7-3 and TRBJ2-1, with TRBD2 identical over 8 bases. The germline V gene encodes CDR1 SGHTA and CDR2 FQGTGA. The CDR3 runs to 15 residues. V was clipped by 6 bases and J by 4 bases; unmatched bases: 8. The CDR3 loop is CASRQAGVAYNEQFF. CDR3 sequence (DNA): TGTGCCAGCAGACAAGCGGGAGTGGCATACAATGAGCAGTTCTTC.

This clone was detected only a few times. This CDR3 is CASRPGTSGRNEQFF. In DNA form, the CDR3 reads TGTGCCAGTCGACCCGGGACTAGCGGGAGGAATGAGCAGTTCTTC. The chain joins TRBV27 to TRBJ2-1, with 15 bases fitting TRBD2. The CDR3 is 15 amino acids. V gave up 9 bases and J gave up 7 bases; unmatched junction bases: 7. Looked up from germline, CDR1 is MNHEY and CDR2 is SMNVEV (reference sequence).

This clone was seen only a few times. The rearrangement uses TRBV5-1 and TRBJ2-7, with 7 bases that match TRBD2. The V segment lost 4 bases and the J segment 7 bases; nucleotides outside the gene matches: 11. The CDR3 runs 14 residues. The germline V gene has CDR1 SGHRS and CDR2 YFSETQ. The CDR3 sequence: CASSPGEGPAEQYV. In nucleotides, the CDR3 is TGCGCCAGCAGCCCGGGGGAGGGCCCGGCGGAGCAGTACGTC.